This TCR beta chain was sequenced for a study of T cell clonotyping in hematopoietic cell transplantation. Overall study results and limits: Pathologically expanded recipient clonotypes increased progressively from day 30 to day 180 as diversity fell. Higher Inverse Simpson Index values in graft donor and pretransplant recipient predicted broader posttransplant TCR diversity.

Measured with immunoSEQ multiplex PCR; TCRdb has only the in-frame clones, and not every one. The data hold about 18,000 clones, with about 84% observed a single time. Stated time point: recipient sample about 28 days before transplant, after cytoreduction. This clone was counted a single time. What it recognizes is unknown. CDR1 MDHEN and CDR2 SYDVKM come from the germline V gene. With 5 bases clipped from V and 7 bases from J, the junction kept 9 bases outside the gene matches. The CDR3 extends over 15 amino acids. The material sequenced was peripheral blood mononuclear cells, taken before stem cell transplant. V usage is TRBV28 and J usage is TRBJ1-5, with 9 bases that match TRBD1. The TCR was taken from a man between 50 and 59 years old with acute myeloid leukemia. Some clones in this sample may be carry-over from other donors' samples. The CDR3, as DNA: TGTGCCAGCAGTACCGGACAGGGGAGGAGGCAGCCCCAGCATTTT. Its translation is CASSTGQGRRQPQHF.